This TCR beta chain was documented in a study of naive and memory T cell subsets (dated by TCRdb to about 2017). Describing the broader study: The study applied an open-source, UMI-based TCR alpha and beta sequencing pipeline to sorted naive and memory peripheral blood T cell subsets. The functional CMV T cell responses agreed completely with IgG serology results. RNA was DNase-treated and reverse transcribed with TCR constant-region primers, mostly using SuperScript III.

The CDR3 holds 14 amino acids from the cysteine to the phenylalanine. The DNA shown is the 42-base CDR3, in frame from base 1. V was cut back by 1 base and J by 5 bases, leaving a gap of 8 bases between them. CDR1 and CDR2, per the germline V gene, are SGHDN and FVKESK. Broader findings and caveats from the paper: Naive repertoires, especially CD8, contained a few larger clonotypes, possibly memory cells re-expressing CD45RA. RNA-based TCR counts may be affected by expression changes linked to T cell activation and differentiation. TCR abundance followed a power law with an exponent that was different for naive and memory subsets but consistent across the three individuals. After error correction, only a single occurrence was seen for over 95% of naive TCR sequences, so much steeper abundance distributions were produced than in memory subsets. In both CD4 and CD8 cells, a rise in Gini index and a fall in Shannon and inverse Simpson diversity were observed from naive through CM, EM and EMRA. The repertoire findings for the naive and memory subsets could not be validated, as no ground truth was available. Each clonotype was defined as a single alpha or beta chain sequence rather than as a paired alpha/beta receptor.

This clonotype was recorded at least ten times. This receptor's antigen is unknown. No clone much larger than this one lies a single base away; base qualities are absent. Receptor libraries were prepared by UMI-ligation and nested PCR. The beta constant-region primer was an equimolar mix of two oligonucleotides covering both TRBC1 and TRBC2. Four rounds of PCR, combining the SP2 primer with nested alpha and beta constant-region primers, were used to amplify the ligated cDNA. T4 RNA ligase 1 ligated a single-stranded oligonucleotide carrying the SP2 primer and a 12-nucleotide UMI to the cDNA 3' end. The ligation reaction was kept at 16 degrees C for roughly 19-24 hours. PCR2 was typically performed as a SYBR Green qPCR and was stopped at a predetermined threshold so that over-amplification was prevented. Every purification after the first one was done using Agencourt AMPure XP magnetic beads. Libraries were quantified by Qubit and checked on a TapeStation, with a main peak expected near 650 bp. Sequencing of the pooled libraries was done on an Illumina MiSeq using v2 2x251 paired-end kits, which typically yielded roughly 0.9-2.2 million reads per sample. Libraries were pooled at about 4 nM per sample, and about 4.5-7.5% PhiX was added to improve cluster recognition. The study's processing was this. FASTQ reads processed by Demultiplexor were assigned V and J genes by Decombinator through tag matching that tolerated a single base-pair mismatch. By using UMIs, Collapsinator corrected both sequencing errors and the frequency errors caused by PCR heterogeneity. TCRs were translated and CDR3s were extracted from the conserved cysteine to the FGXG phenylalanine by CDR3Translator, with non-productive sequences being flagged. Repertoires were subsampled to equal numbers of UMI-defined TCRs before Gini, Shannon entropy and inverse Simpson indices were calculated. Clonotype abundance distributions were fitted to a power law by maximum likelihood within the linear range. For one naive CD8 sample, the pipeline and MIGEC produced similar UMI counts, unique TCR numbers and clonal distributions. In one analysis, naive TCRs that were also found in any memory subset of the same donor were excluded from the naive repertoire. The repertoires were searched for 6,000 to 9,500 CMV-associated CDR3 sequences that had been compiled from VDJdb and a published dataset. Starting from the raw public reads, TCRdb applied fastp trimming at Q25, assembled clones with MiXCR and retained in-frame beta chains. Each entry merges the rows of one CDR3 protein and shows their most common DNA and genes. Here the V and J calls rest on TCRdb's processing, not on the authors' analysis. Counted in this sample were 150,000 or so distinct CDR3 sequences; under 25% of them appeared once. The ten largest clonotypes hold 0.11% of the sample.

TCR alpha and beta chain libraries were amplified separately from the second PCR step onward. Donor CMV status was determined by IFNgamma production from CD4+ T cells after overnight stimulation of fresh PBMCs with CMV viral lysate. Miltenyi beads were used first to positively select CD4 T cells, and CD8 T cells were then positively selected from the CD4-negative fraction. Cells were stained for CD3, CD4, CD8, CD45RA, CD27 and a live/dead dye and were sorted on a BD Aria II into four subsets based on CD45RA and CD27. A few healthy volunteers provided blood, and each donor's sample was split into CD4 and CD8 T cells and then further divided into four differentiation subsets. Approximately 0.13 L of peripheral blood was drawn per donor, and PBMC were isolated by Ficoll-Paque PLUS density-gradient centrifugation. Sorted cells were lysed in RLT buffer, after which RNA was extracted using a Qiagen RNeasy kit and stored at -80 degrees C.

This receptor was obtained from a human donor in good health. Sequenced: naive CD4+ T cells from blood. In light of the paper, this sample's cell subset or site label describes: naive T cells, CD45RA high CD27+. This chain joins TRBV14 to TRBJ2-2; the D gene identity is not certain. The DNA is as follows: TGTGCCAGCAGCCAAGTAATCGGAACCGGGGAGCTGTTTTTT. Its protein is CASSQVIGTGELFF. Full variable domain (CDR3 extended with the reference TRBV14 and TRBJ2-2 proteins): EAGVTQFPSHSVIEKGQTVTLRCDPISGHDNLYWYRRVMGKEIKFLLHFVKESKQDESGMPNNRFLAERTGGTYSTLKVQPAELEDSGVYFCASSQVIGTGELFFGEGSRLTVL.